These T cell receptor beta chains were read from a single sample in a study of shared clonotypes between healthy human individuals. Profiled with immunoSEQ multiplex PCR; TCRdb holds only in-frame clones, not every one. The sample has over a million clones; approximately 97% are singletons. Sequenced material: naive CD4+ T cells sorted from blood. The receptors shown here come from a man aged 30 to 39 in good health. The CDR3 runs from the conserved cysteine through the conserved F or W. A D gene is named only where the DNA matches it firmly. A row's size may be missing; if present it is once, few, many or a size class.

cdr3_aa: CASSEGTGGRTEAFF
cdr3_nt: TGCGCCAGCAGTGAGGGGACAGGGGGACGTACTGAAGCTTTCTTT
clone_size: NA
d_call: TRBD1
j_call: TRBJ1-1
v_call: TRBV10-1

cdr3_aa: CASSSTGLAIYEQYF
cdr3_nt: TGTGCCAGCAGCTCGACGGGACTAGCTATCTACGAGCAGTACTTC
clone_size: NA
d_call: TRBD2
j_call: TRBJ2-7
v_call: TRBV7-2

cdr3_aa: CASPGTETQYF
cdr3_nt: TGTGCCAGCCCGGGGACGGAGACCCAGTACTTC
clone_size: NA
d_call: NA
j_call: TRBJ2-5
v_call: TRBV2

cdr3_aa: CASSLGASYEQYF
cdr3_nt: TGTGCCAGCAGTTTGGGCGCGTCCTACGAGCAGTACTTC
clone_size: few
d_call: NA
j_call: TRBJ2-7
v_call: TRBV28

cdr3_aa: CSIDRQKETQYF
cdr3_nt: TGCAGCATTGACAGGCAGAAAGAGACCCAGTACTTC
clone_size: NA
d_call: NA
j_call: TRBJ2-5
v_call: TRBV29-1

cdr3_aa: CASSPGTSGAFEQFF
cdr3_nt: TGCGCCAGCAGCCCCGGGACTAGCGGGGCCTTTGAGCAGTTCTTC
clone_size: NA
d_call: TRBD2
j_call: TRBJ2-1
v_call: TRBV5-1

cdr3_aa: CASSQRLAGGFIGNEQFF
cdr3_nt: TGCGCCAGCAGCCAACGACTAGCGGGCGGATTTATAGGCAATGAGCAGTTCTTC
clone_size: NA
d_call: TRBD2
j_call: TRBJ2-1
v_call: TRBV4-3

cdr3_aa: CASSQDAREGRETQYF
cdr3_nt: TGCGCCAGCAGCCAAGATGCGCGGGAGGGTCGAGAGACCCAGTACTTC
clone_size: NA
d_call: TRBD2
j_call: TRBJ2-5
v_call: TRBV4-3

cdr3_aa: CASSGRTGRVNEQFF
cdr3_nt: TGTGCCAGCAGCGGGAGGACAGGGCGGGTCAATGAGCAGTTCTTC
clone_size: once
d_call: TRBD1
j_call: TRBJ2-1
v_call: TRBV7-8

cdr3_aa: CASSPRGLTNTEAFF
cdr3_nt: TGTGCCAGCAGCCCCCGTGGGTTAACGAACACTGAAGCTTTCTTT
clone_size: NA
d_call: NA
j_call: TRBJ1-1
v_call: TRBV9

cdr3_aa: CATSRREFGIQYF
cdr3_nt: TGTGCCACCAGCAGGCGGGAGTTTGGCATTCAGTACTTC
clone_size: NA
d_call: TRBD2
j_call: TRBJ2-4
v_call: TRBV15

cdr3_aa: CASSLGTHYEQYF
cdr3_nt: TGTGCCAGCAGCTTAGGAACACATTACGAGCAGTACTTC
clone_size: NA
d_call: NA
j_call: TRBJ2-7
v_call: TRBV7-8

cdr3_aa: CASSLETGTPLSYEQYF
cdr3_nt: TGTGCCAGCAGCTTAGAGACCGGGACACCTCTCTCCTACGAGCAGTACTTC
clone_size: NA
d_call: NA
j_call: TRBJ2-7
v_call: TRBV11-2

cdr3_aa: CSVEGGAETQYF
cdr3_nt: TGCAGCGTTGAAGGGGGAGCCGAGACCCAGTACTTC
clone_size: NA
d_call: NA
j_call: TRBJ2-5
v_call: TRBV29-1

cdr3_aa: CASSLVAVHATDTQYF
cdr3_nt: TGTGCCAGCAGCTTGGTGGCAGTTCACGCCACAGATACGCAGTATTTT
clone_size: NA
d_call: NA
j_call: TRBJ2-3
v_call: TRBV5-4

cdr3_aa: CASSEGLGGARTYEQYF
cdr3_nt: TGTGCCAGCAGTGAGGGTTTAGGGGGGGCTCGCACCTACGAGCAGTACTTC
clone_size: NA
d_call: NA
j_call: TRBJ2-7
v_call: TRBV6-1

cdr3_aa: CASRGQGQYGYTF
cdr3_nt: TGTGCCAGCAGGGGACAGGGGCAGTATGGCTACACCTTC
clone_size: NA
d_call: TRBD1
j_call: TRBJ1-2
v_call: TRBV6-1

cdr3_aa: CASSIYPQAEQFF
cdr3_nt: TGTGCCAGTAGTATATACCCCCAAGCAGAGCAGTTCTTC
clone_size: NA
d_call: NA
j_call: TRBJ2-1
v_call: TRBV19

cdr3_aa: CASTPGQNTGELFF
cdr3_nt: TGTGCCAGTACCCCGGGACAGAACACCGGGGAGCTGTTTTTT
clone_size: NA
d_call: NA
j_call: TRBJ2-2
v_call: TRBV19

cdr3_aa: CRDQGNGWTDTQYF
cdr3_nt: TGCAGAGATCAGGGGAATGGTTGGACAGATACGCAGTATTTT
clone_size: NA
d_call: NA
j_call: TRBJ2-3
v_call: TRBV29-1

cdr3_aa: CASSDSQGVSYEQYF
cdr3_nt: TGTGCCAGCAGCGATTCGCAAGGGGTTTCGTACGAGCAGTACTTC
clone_size: NA
d_call: NA
j_call: TRBJ2-7
v_call: TRBV4-2

cdr3_aa: CASSLFRDYEQYF
cdr3_nt: TGTGCCAGCAGCTTATTCCGGGATTACGAGCAGTACTTC
clone_size: NA
d_call: NA
j_call: TRBJ2-7
v_call: TRBV7-8

cdr3_aa: CASSYFGLAGGLEQFF
cdr3_nt: TGTGCCAGCAGTTACTTTGGACTAGCGGGAGGTCTTGAGCAGTTCTTC
clone_size: NA
d_call: TRBD2
j_call: TRBJ2-1
v_call: TRBV6-5

cdr3_aa: CASSQGEQGPQPQHF
cdr3_nt: TGTGCCAGCAGCCAAGGGGAACAGGGTCCTCAGCCCCAGCATTTT
clone_size: NA
d_call: NA
j_call: TRBJ1-5
v_call: TRBV11-2